This T cell receptor beta chain was recovered during a study of T cell repertoires in cytomegalovirus infection. The CDR3 covers 16 residues. The germline V gene encodes CDR1 SQVTM and CDR2 ANQGSEA. The V segment lost 5 bases and the J segment 7 bases; nucleotides outside the gene matches: 16. This clonotype has a handful of counts. TCRdb reprocessed the reads via MiXCR and lists one record per CDR3 protein. Found here are 350,000 to 500,000 distinct CDR3 sequences, roughly 31% of them singletons; the top ten hold roughly 13%. The sequenced material came from PBMCs. The chain has TRBV29-1 and TRBJ2-1, with TRBD1 matching over 8 bases. This TCR was recovered from a human donor in good health (CMV status not recorded). Some clones in this sample may be carry-over from other donors' samples. The CDR3 loop is CSVWLYTGQVGNEQFF. CDR3 DNA: TGCAGCGTTTGGCTCTACACGGGACAGGTGGGAAATGAGCAGTTCTTC.